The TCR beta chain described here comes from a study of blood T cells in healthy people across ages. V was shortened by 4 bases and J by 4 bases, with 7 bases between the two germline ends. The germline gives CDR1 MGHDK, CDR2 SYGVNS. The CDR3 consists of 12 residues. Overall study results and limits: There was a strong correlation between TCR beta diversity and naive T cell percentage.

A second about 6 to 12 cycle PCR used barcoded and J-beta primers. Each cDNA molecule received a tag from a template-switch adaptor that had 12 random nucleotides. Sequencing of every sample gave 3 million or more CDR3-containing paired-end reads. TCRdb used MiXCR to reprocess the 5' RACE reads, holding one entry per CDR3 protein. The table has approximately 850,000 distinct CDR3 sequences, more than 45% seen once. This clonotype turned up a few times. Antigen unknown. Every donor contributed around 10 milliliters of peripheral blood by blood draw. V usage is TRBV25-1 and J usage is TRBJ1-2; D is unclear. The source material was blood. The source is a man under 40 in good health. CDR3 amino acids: CASSGQLYGYTF. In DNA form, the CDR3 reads TGTGCCAGCAGTGGGCAGCTCTATGGCTACACCTTC.